This T cell receptor beta chain was identified during a study of OX40 agonist ivuxolimab in advanced cancers. For the study at large: Previous treatment with anti-PD-1, anti-PD-L1 or anti-CTLA-4 therapy was allowed; 40% had received some.

TCRdb keeps only in-frame clones here, not all; method: immunoSEQ multiplex PCR. The sample gives tens of thousands of clones, 75% to 95% of which show up once; approximately 0.39% is in the top ten. A note on this clone: Its antigen remains unknown.

Germline assignment: CDR1 SGHTA and CDR2 FQGNSA. This CDR3 has 14 amino acids. Trimming removed 0 bases at V and 2 bases at J, with 5 bases between. Study outcomes and limitations: Blood T cells, both CD4+ and CD8+, expanded clonally by week 6 at 0.1 to 3.0 mg/kg. Normalized T-cell clonal expansion was also low in some nonresponders. In CD8+ T cells, expanded clones were on average more numerous than in CD4+.

This rearrangement joins TRBV7-2 to TRBJ1-5; no reliable D call. This sequence was found in an adult with an advanced solid tumor such as melanoma, head and neck, liver or kidney cancer. The sample consisted of CD4+ or CD8+ T cells sorted from blood, taken in a trial of the OX40 agonist ivuxolimab. The CDR3 DNA is TGTGCCAGCAGCTTAGCAGGCGGCAATCAGCCCCAGCATTTT. Protein: CASSLAGGNQPQHF.